These 13 T cell receptor beta chains were all obtained from the same sample, sequenced in a study of tumor-infiltrating lymphocytes in localized non-small cell lung cancer. Generated by immunoSEQ multiplex PCR, the TCRdb table keeps only in-frame clones and is missing some. Here the sample spans about 21,000 clones, approximately 80% being singletons. Sequenced input: lung tumor tissue. The receptor source for this set is a human donor with non-small cell lung cancer.

CDR3 region: CASSLAQGGGETQYF. As DNA, the CDR3 is TGCGCCAGCAGCTTGGCACAGGGAGGAGGGGAGACCCAGTACTTC. V is TRBV5-1 and J is TRBJ2-5, with D perhaps given as TRBD1 or TRBD2 (6 bases each). The CDR3 runs 15 residues. Germline CDR1 SGHRS, CDR2 YFSETQ. V was cut by 0 bases and J by 5 bases, with 14 bases left in between. Full variable domain (outside the CDR3, taken from reference TRBV5-1 and TRBJ2-5): KAGVTQTPRYLIKTRGQQVTLSCSPISGHRSVSWYQQTPGQGLQFLFEYFSETQRNKGNFPGRFSGRQFSNSRSEMNVSTLELGDSALYLCASSLAQGGGETQYFGPGTRLLVL.

The chain joins TRBV18 to TRBJ2-5; TRBD1 matches 7 bases. CDR1 and CDR2 (germline): KGHSH, LQKENI. The CDR3 consists of 14 residues. V lost 6 bases, J lost 1 base, and 5 bases stayed unmatched. The CDR3 region has the DNA TGTGCCAGCTCTCGGAGACAGGGCCAAGAGACCCAGTACTTC. Its protein product is CASSRRQGQETQYF.

The chain recombines TRBV9 with TRBJ1-2; 8 bases match TRBD1. Germline assignment: CDR1 SGDLS and CDR2 YYNGEE. V lost 4 bases, J lost 2 bases, and 4 bases stayed unmatched. This CDR3 spans 14 amino acids. For the CDR3, the DNA is TGTGCCAGCAGCCCGGGACAGGCAAACTATGGCTACACCTTC. Its protein is CASSPGQANYGYTF.

This clone was seen just once. This chain connects TRBV5-4 to TRBJ2-3; TRBD2 is a possible D gene (5 bases). This CDR3 comprises 13 residues. In germline, CDR1 is SGHNT, CDR2 YYREEE (reference sequence). V lost 2 bases and J 1 base, leaving 5 bases between the germline ends. The CDR3 reads CASSLAGTDTQYF. CDR3 coding DNA: TGTGCCAGCAGCTTAGCGGGCACAGATACGCAGTATTTT. The full variable domain, with the rest looked up from reference TRBV5-4 and TRBJ2-3, is ETGVTQSPTHLIKTRGQQVTLRCSSQSGHNTVSWYQQALGQGPQFIFQYYREEENGRGNFPPRFSGLQFPNYSSELNVNALELDDSALYLCASSLAGTDTQYFGPGTRLTVL.

This clone has only a few counts. The V call is TRBV6-1, the J call TRBJ1-1; no clear D. V gave up 2 bases and J gave up 2 bases, with 12 bases separating them. Germline V lookup: CDR1 MNHNS, CDR2 SASEGT. The CDR3 has 15 residues. The CDR3 loop is CASSESSWGNTEAFF. The CDR3 DNA follows: TGTGCCAGCAGTGAATCCTCTTGGGGAAACACTGAAGCTTTCTTT.

The chain links TRBV7-9 to TRBJ2-1; 12 nucleotides match TRBD1. V gave up 5 bases and J gave up 9 bases; unmatched junction bases: 14. CDR3 size: 17 residues. Germline V lookup: CDR1 SEHNR, CDR2 FQNEAQ (reference sequence). CDR3 in amino acids: CASSIPPGQGATGEQFF. In DNA form, the CDR3 reads TGTGCCAGCAGCATTCCCCCGGGACAGGGGGCAACTGGTGAGCAGTTCTTC.

The V call is TRBV2, the J call TRBJ2-1; the match to TRBD2 covers 10 bases. Germline CDR1 and CDR2: SNHLY and FYNNEI. J lost 15 bases, V lost 11 bases, and 13 bases had no gene match. This CDR3 spans 12 amino acids. CDR3: CARRASGRAWFF. In nucleotides, the CDR3 is TGTGCCCGCCGGGCCAGCGGGAGGGCCTGGTTCTTC. The whole variable domain, filled in from reference TRBV2 and TRBJ2-1, reads EPEVTQTPSHQVTQMGQEVILRCVPISNHLYFYWYRQILGQKVEFLVSFYNNEISEKSEIFDDQFSVERPDGSNFTLKIRSTKLEDSAMYFCARRASGRAWFFGPGTRLTVL.

A note on this clone: Other DNA sequences in the same sample also yield this CDR3. The chain couples TRBV30 to TRBJ2-7, with TRBD2 identical over 7 bases. Trimming removed 0 bases from V and 4 bases from J; junction bases left unmatched: 6. The CDR3 consists of 14 residues. Germline V lookup: CDR1 GTSNPN, CDR2 SVGIG (reference sequence). The CDR3: CAWSVVGLPYEQYF. As DNA, the CDR3 is TGTGCCTGGAGTGTCGTGGGACTACCGTACGAGCAGTACTTC.

V is TRBV7-2 and J is TRBJ2-2, with D perhaps matching TRBD2 (5 bases). The CDR3 is 15 residues long. Germline V gives CDR1 SGHTA, CDR2 FQGNSA. V was trimmed by 5 bases and J by 7 bases, leaving 17 bases between them. The CDR3 protein is CASSARGSAGGELFF. DNA of the CDR3: TGTGCCAGCAGCGCACGAGGCTCGGCGGGCGGGGAGCTGTTTTTT.

The genes are TRBV19 and TRBJ1-1; D remains unclear. The germline CDR1 and CDR2 sequences are LNHDA and SQIVND (reference sequence). V was shortened by 7 bases and J by 1 base, with 13 bases between the two germline ends. The CDR3 length is 14 residues. The CDR3 here is CASINSRRNTEAFF. The CDR3 nucleotides read TGTGCCAGTATAAACAGCCGGCGGAACACTGAAGCTTTCTTT.

The rearrangement links TRBV5-5 to TRBJ1-2; no definite D call. Trimming shortened V by 4 bases and J by 0 bases, and 10 bases separated the two germline ends. The germline V gene encodes CDR1 SGHKS and CDR2 YYEKEE (reference sequence). This CDR3 is built from 14 residues. The CDR3 here is CASSPDWANYGYTF. In DNA form, the CDR3 reads TGTGCCAGCAGCCCCGACTGGGCTAACTATGGCTACACCTTC. Full variable domain (rest looked up from reference TRBV5-5 and TRBJ1-2): DAGVTQSPTHLIKTRGQQVTLRCSPISGHKSVSWYQQVLGQGPQFIFQYYEKEERGRGNFPDRFSARQFPNYSSELNVNALLLGDSALYLCASSPDWANYGYTFGSGTRLTVV.

Regarding this clone: The same CDR3 can be traced to other DNA sequences in this sample. The J gene is TRBJ2-1, the V gene TRBV7-2; no firm D call. The length of the CDR3 is 12 residues. Germline V gene sequence: CDR1 SGHTA, CDR2 FQGNSA. The V and J ends lost 4 bases and 3 bases respectively, with 4 bases between them. CDR3 amino acids: CASSSFYNEQFF. Written as DNA, the CDR3 is TGTGCCAGCAGCTCTTTCTACAATGAGCAGTTCTTC.

V and J are TRBV11-3 and TRBJ2-1; D unclear. Trimming removed 3 bases at V and 8 bases at J, with 11 bases between. Germline V lookup: CDR1 SGHNT, CDR2 YENEEA. The CDR3 is 13 amino acids. The CDR3 spells CASSLDDFDEQFF. The CDR3 DNA reads TGTGCCAGCAGCTTGGACGATTTCGATGAGCAGTTCTTC.